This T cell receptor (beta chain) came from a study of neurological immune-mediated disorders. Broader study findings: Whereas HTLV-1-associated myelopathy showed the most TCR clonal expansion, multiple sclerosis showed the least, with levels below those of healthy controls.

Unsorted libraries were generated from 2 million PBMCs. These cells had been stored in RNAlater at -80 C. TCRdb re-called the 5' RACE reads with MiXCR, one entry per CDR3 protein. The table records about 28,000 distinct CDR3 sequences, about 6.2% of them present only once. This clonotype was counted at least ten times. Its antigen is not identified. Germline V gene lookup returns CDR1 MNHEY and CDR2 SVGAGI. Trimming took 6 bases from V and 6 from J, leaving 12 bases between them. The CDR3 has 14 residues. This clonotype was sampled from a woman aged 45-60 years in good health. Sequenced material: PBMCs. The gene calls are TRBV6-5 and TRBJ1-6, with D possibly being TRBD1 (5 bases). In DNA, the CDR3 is TGTGCCAGCAGCCGAGGGGATCCTAATTCACCCCTCCACTTT. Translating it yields CASSRGDPNSPLHF.